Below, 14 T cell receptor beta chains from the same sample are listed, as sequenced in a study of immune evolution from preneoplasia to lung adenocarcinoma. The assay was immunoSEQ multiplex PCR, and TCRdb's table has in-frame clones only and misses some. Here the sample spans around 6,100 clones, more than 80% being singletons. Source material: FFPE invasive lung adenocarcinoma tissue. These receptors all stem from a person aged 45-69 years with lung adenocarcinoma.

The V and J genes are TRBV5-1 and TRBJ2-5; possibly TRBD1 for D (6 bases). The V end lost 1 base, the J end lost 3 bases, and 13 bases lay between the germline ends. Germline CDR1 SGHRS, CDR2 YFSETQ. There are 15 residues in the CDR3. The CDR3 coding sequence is TGCGCCAGCAGCTTGCTGCCAGGGGTAAAAGAGACCCAGTACTTC. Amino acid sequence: CASSLLPGVKETQYF. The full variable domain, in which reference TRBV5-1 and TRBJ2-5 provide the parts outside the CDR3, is KAGVTQTPRYLIKTRGQQVTLSCSPISGHRSVSWYQQTPGQGLQFLFEYFSETQRNKGNFPGRFSGRQFSNSRSEMNVSTLELGDSALYLCASSLLPGVKETQYFGPGTRLLVL.

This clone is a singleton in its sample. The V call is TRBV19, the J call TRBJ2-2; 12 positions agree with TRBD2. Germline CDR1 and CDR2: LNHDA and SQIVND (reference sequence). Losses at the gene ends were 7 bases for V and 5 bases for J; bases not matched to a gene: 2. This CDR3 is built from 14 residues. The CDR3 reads CASIGLAGTGELFF. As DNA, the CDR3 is TGTGCCAGTATCGGACTAGCGGGAACCGGGGAGCTGTTTTTT.

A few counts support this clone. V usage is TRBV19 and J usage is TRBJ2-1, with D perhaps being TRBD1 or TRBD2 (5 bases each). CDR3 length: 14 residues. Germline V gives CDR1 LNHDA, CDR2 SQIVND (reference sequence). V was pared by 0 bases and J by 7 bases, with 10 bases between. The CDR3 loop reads CASSIEGDRNEQFF. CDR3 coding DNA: TGTGCCAGTAGTATAGAGGGGGATAGAAATGAGCAGTTCTTC.

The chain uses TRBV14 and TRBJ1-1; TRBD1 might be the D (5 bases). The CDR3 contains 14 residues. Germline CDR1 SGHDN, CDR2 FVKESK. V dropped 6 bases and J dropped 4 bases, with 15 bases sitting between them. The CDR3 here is CASSQGPGSTEAFF. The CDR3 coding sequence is TGTGCCAGCAGTCAGGGACCTGGGAGCACTGAAGCTTTCTTT.

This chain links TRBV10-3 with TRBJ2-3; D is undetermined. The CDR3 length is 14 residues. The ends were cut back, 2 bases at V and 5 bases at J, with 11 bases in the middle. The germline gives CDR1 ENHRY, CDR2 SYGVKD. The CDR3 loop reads CAISEGRKEDTQYF. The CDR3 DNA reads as TGTGCCATCAGTGAGGGGCGCAAGGAAGATACGCAGTATTTT.

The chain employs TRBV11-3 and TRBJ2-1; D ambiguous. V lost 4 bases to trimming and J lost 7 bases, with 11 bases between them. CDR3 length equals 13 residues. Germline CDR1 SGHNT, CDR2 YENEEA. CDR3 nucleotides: TGTGCCAGCAGCTCCTCCCCCGGGAATGAGCAGTTCTTC. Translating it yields CASSSSPGNEQFF.

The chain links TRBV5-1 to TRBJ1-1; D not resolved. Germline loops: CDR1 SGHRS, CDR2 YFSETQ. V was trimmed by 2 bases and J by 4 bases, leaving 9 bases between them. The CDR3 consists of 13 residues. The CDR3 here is CASSFKLATEAFF. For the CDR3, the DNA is TGCGCCAGCAGCTTTAAGCTGGCCACTGAAGCTTTCTTT.

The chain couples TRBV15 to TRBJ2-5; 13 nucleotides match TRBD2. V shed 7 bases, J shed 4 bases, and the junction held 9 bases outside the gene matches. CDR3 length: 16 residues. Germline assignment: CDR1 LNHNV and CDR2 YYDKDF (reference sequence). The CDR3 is CATNFGLAGAGETQYF. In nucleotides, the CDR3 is TGTGCCACCAACTTCGGACTAGCGGGAGCGGGAGAGACCCAGTACTTC.

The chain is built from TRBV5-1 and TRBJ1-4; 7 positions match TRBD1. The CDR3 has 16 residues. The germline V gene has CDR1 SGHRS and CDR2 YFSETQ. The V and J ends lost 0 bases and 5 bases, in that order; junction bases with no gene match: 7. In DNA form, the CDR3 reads TGCGCCAGCAGCTTGGATGGACAGGTGATGAATGAAAAACTGTTTTTT. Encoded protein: CASSLDGQVMNEKLFF.

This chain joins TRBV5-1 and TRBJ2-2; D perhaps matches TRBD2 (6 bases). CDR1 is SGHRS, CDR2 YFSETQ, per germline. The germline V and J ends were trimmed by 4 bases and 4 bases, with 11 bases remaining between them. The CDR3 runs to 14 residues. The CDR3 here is CASSKGTGTGELFF. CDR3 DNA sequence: TGCGCCAGCAGCAAAGGGACTGGCACCGGGGAGCTGTTTTTT.

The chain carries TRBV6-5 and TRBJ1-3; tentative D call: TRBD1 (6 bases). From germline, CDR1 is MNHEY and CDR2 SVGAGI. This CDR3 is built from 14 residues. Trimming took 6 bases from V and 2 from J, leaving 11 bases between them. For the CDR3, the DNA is TGTGCCAGCAGAACTAGGACAGCTGGAAACACCATATATTTT. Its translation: CASRTRTAGNTIYF.

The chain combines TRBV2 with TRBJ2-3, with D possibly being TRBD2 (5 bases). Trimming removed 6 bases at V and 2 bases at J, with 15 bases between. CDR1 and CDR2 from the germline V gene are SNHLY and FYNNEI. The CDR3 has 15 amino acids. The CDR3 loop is CASSTERQLTDTQYF. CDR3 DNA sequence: TGTGCCAGCAGCACGGAGCGGCAACTCACAGATACGCAGTATTTT.

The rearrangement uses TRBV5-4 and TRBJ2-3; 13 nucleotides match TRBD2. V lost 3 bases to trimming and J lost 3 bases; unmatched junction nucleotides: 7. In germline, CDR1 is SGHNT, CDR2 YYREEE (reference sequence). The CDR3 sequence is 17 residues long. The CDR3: CASSSRTSGSVTDTQYF. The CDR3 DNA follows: TGTGCCAGCAGCTCGCGGACTAGCGGGAGTGTAACAGATACGCAGTATTTT.

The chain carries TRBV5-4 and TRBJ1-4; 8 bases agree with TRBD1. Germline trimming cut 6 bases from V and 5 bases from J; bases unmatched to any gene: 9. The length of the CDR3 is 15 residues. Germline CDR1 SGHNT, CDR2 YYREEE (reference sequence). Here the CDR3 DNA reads TGTGCCAGCAACGAGAACAGGGGGATAAATGAAAAACTGTTTTTT. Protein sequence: CASNENRGINEKLFF.